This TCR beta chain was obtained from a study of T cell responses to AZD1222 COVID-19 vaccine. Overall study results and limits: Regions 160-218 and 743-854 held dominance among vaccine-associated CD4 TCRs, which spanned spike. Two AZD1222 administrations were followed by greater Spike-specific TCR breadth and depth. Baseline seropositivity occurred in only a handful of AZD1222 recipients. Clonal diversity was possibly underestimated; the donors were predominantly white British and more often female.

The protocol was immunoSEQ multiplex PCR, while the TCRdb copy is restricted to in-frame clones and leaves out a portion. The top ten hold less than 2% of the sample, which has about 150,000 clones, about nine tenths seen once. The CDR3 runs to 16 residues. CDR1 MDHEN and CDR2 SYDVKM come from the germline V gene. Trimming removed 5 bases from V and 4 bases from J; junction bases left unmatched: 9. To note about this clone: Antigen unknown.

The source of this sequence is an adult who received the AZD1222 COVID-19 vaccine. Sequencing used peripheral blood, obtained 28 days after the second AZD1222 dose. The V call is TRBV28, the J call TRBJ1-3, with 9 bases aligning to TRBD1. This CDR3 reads CASSLTGGAYGNTIYF. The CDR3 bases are TGTGCCAGCAGTCTAACAGGGGGCGCTTACGGAAACACCATATATTTT.